The 3 T cell receptor beta chains below were found in one sample sequenced in a study of molecular identifiers for immune sequencing clone quantification. TCRdb independently ran MiXCR on the PCR reads; one entry per CDR3 protein. The table records more than 450,000 distinct CDR3 sequences, around 25% of them present only once. Material: naive CD8+ T cells from blood, with Jurkat cell RNA spiked in. Subset defined: FACS-sorted CD8+CD4-CCR7+CD45RA+ naive T cells. Receptors originate from a human donor in good health. Some libraries in this study had Jurkat cell RNA spiked in.

J is TRBJ2-1 and V is TRBV4-1, with TRBD2 identical over 8 bases. After removal of 1 base from V and 10 bases from J, the junction contained 9 bases not matched to a gene. This CDR3 is 15 amino acids long. The germline V gene has CDR1 MGHRA and CDR2 YSYEKL. DNA for the CDR3: TGCGCCAGCAGCCAAGTGGTGAGCGGGGGCCCGGAGCAGTTCTTC. It translates to CASSQVVSGGPEQFF.

The chain joins TRBV19 to TRBJ2-7; TRBD2 matches at 7 bases. Losses at the gene ends were 3 bases for V and 4 bases for J; bases not matched to a gene: 3. Germline V gives CDR1 LNHDA, CDR2 SQIVND (reference sequence). The CDR3 contains 13 residues. The CDR3 nucleotides are TGTGCCAGTAGTATCGGACTAGTTTACGAGCAGTACTTC. Its protein product is CASSIGLVYEQYF.

This CDR3 is CASARRAGELFF. CDR3 coding DNA: TGTGCTTCGGCCAGGCGAGCCGGGGAGCTGTTTTTT. V gene TRBV6-2 or TRBV6-3 combines with J gene TRBJ2-2; D remains unclear. The CDR3 is 12 residues long. Germline CDR1 and CDR2: MNHEY and SVGEGT.